The clone carrying this TCR beta chain is medium-sized. Its antigen remains unknown. The CDR3 contains 14 residues. Trimming cost V 5 bases and J 3 bases, with 14 bases left between them. Germline V gene data show CDR1 as MDHEN and CDR2 as SYDVKM. This sample stems from a study of T cells in Graves' hyperthyroidism and ophthalmopathy. Study-level findings and limits: The majority of expanded thyroid clonotypes above 0.001 also appeared in blood.

PBMCs were collected from an approximately 10 ml volume of fresh peripheral blood. RNA transcripts were the template for amplifying TCR beta CDR3 regions. The primer set for the first-round RT-PCR of the TCR CDR3 was HTBI. TCRdb reanalysed the multiplex PCR reads using MiXCR and keeps one entry per CDR3 protein. The table shows 700,000 or so distinct CDR3 sequences, with about 14% occurring only once. Sequencing was done on a sample of blood. The clonotype was recovered from a woman aged 50 to 60 with Graves' ophthalmopathy. The rearrangement joins TRBV28 to TRBJ2-7, with TRBD2 as a possible D gene (6 bases). The CDR3 loop reads CASSPGTPNYEQYF. DNA of the CDR3: TGTGCCAGCAGTCCCGGGACTCCTAACTACGAGCAGTACTTC. The complete variable domain, with remaining parts taken from reference TRBV28 and TRBJ2-7, reads DVKVTQSSRYLVKRTGEKVFLECVQDMDHENMFWYRQDPGLGLRLIYFSYDVKMKEKGDIPEGYSVSREKKERFSLILESASTNQTSMYLCASSPGTPNYEQYFGPGTRLTVT.